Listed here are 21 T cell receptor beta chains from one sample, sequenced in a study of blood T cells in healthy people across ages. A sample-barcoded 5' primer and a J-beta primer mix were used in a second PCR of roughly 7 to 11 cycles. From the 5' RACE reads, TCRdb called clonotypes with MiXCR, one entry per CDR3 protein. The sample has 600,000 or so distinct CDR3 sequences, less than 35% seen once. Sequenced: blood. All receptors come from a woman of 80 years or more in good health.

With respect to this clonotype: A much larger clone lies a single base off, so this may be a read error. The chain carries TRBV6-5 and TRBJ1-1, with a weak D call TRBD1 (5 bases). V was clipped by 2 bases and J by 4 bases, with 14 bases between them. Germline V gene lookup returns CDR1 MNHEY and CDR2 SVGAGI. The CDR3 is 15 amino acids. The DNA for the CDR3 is TGTGCCAGCAGTTACGGGGGTGGGCTTACCACTGAAGCTTTCTTT. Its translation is CASSYGGGLTTEAFF.

The CDR3 DNA sequence: TGTGCCAGCAGCCAAGATATAGGGGCGTCTGAGACCCAGTACTTC. It is translated as CASSQDIGASETQYF. The chain links TRBV14 to TRBJ2-5; D is possibly TRBD1 (5 bases). Trimming pared 0 bases from V and 5 bases from J, leaving 13 bases between. This CDR3 spans 15 amino acids. The germline V gene encodes CDR1 SGHDN and CDR2 FVKESK.

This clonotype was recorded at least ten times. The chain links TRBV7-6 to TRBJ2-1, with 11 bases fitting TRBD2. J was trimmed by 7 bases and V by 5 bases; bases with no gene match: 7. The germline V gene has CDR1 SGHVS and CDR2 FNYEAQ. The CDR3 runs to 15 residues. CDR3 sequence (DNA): TGTGCCAGCAGCCTCGGACTAGCGGGCACTAATGAGCAGTTCTTC. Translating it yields CASSLGLAGTNEQFF.

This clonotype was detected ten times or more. The CDR3 sequence is CSARDMAGGQETQYF. The CDR3 bases are TGCAGTGCTAGAGATATGGCGGGGGGCCAAGAGACCCAGTACTTC. The chain carries TRBV20-1 and TRBJ2-5; 8 bases match TRBD2. The CDR3 has 15 residues. The germline CDR1 and CDR2 sequences are DFQATT and SNEGSKA (reference sequence). V dropped 0 bases and J dropped 1; count of bases not matched to a gene: 4.

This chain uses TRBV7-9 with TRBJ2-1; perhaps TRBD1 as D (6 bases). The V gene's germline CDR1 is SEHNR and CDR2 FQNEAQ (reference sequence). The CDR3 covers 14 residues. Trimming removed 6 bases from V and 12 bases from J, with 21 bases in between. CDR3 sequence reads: CASRSASRQDGQFF. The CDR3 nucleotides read TGTGCCAGCAGGTCAGCGTCGCGACAGGATGGGCAGTTCTTC. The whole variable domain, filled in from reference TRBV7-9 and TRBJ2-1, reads DTGVSQNPRHKITKRGQNVTFRCDPISEHNRLYWYRQTLGQGPEFLTYFQNEAQLEKSRLLSDRFSAERPKGSFSTLEIQRTEQGDSAMYLCASRSASRQDGQFFGPGTRLTVL.

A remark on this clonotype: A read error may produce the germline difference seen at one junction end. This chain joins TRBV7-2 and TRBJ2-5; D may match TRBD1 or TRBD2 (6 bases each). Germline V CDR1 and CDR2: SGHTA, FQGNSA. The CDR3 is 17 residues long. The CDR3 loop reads CVSSPRSRRGVRETQYF. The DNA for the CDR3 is TGTGTCAGCAGCCCAAGAAGTCGGAGGGGGGTCAGAGAGACCCAGTACTTC.

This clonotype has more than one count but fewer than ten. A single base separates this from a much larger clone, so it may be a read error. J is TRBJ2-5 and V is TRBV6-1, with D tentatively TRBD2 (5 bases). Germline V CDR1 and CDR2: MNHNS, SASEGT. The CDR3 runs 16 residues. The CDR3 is CAGSEARQRPQETQYF. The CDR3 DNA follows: TGTGCCGGCAGTGAAGCACGGCAGCGGCCCCAAGAGACCCAGTACTTC.

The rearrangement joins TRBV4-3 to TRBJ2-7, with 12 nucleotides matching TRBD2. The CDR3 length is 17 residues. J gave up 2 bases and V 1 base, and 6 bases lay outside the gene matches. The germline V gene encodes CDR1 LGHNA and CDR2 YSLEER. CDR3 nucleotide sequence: TGCGCCAGCAGCCAAGGAGCGCTAGCGGGGGGGACCTACGAGCAGTACTTC. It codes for CASSQGALAGGTYEQYF.

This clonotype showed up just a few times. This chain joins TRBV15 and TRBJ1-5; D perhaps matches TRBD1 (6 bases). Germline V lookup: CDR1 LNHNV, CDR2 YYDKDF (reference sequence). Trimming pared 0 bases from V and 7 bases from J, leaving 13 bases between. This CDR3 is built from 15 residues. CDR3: CATSRDRGNNQPQHF. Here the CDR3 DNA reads TGTGCCACCAGCAGAGACAGGGGAAACAACCAGCCCCAGCATTTT.

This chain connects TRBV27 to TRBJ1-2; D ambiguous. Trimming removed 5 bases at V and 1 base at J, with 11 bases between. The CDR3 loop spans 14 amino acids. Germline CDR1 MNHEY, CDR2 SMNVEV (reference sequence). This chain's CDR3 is CASSPSFGNYGYTF. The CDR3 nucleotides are TGTGCCAGCAGTCCCAGTTTCGGTAACTATGGCTACACCTTC.

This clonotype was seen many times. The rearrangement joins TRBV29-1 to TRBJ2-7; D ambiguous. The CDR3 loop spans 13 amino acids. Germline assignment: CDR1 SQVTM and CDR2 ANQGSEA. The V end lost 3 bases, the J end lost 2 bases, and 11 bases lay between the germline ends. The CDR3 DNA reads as TGCAGCGTTGATTTTGCCGGTGCCTACGAGCAGTACTTC. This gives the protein CSVDFAGAYEQYF.

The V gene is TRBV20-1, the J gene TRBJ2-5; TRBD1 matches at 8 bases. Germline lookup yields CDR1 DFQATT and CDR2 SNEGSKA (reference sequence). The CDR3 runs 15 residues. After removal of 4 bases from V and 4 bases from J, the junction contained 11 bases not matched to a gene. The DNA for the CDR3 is TGCAGTGCTAACCCTCGTGACAGGGGAGGAGAGACCCAGTACTTC. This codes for CSANPRDRGGETQYF.

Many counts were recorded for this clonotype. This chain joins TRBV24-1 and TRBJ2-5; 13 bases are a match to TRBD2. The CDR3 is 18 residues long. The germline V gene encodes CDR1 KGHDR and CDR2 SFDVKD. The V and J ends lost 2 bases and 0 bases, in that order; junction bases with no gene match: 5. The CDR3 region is CATSDWGLAGTYQETQYF. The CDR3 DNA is TGTGCCACCAGTGATTGGGGACTAGCGGGGACGTACCAAGAGACCCAGTACTTC.

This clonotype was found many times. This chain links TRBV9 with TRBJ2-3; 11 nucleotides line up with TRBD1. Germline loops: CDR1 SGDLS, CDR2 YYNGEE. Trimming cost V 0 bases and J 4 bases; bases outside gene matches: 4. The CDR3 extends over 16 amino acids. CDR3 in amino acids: CASSVVGTGGSDTQYF. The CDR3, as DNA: TGTGCCAGCAGCGTAGTGGGGACAGGGGGGTCAGATACGCAGTATTTT. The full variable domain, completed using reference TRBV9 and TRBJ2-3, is DSGVTQTPKHLITATGQRVTLRCSPRSGDLSVYWYQQSLDQGLQFLIQYYNGEERAKGNILERFSAQQFPDLHSELNLSSLELGDSALYFCASSVVGTGGSDTQYFGPGTRLTVL.

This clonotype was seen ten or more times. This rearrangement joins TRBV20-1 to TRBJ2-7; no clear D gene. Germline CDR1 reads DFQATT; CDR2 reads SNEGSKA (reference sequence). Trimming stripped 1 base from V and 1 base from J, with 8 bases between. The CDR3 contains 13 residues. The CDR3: CSARGHASYEQYF. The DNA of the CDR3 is TGCAGTGCTAGAGGACATGCGTCCTACGAGCAGTACTTC.

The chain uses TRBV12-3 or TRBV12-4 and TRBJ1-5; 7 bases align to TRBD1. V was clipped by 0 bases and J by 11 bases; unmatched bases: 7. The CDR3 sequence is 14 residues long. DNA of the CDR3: TGTGCCAGCAGTTTAGCGGAAGGGACAGTGGCCCAGCATTTT. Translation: CASSLAEGTVAQHF.

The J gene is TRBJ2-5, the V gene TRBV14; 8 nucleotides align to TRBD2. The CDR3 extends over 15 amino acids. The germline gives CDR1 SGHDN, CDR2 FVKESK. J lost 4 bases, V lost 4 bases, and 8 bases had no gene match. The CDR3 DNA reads TGTGCCAGCAGCCCCCGGACTAGCTGGGGAGAGACCCAGTACTTC. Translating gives CASSPRTSWGETQYF.

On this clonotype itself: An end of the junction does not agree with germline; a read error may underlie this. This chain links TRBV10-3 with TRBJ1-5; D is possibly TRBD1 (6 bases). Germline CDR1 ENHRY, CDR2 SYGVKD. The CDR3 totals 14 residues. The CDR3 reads CPISLGQINQPQHF. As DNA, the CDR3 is TGTCCCATCAGCCTAGGACAGATAAATCAGCCCCAGCATTTT.

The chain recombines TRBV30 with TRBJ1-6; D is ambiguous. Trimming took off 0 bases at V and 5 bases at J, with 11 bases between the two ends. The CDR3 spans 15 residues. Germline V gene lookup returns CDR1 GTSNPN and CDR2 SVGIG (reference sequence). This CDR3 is CAWSVSAGDNSPLHF. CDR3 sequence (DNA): TGTGCCTGGAGTGTTTCGGCAGGAGATAATTCACCCCTCCACTTT.

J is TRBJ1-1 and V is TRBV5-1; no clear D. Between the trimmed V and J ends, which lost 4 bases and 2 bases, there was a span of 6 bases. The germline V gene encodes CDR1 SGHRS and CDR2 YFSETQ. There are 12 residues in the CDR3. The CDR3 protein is CASSNRNTEAFF. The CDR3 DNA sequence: TGCGCCAGCAGCAACAGAAACACTGAAGCTTTCTTT. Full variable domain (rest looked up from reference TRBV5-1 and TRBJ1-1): KAGVTQTPRYLIKTRGQQVTLSCSPISGHRSVSWYQQTPGQGLQFLFEYFSETQRNKGNFPGRFSGRQFSNSRSEMNVSTLELGDSALYLCASSNRNTEAFFGQGTRLTVV.

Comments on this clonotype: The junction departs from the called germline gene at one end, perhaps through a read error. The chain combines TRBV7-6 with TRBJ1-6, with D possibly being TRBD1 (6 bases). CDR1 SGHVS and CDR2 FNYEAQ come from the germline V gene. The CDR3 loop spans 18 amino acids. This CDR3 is CASSPRGSRTEGGSPLHF. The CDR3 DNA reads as TGCGCCAGCAGCCCCCGGGGCTCCCGGACAGAGGGCGGGTCACCCCTCCACTTT. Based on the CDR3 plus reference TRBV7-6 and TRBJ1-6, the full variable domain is GAGVSQSPRYKVTKRGQDVALRCDPISGHVSLYWYRQALGQGPEFLTYFNYEAQQDKSGLPNDRFSAERPEGSISTLTIQRTEQRDSAMYRCASSPRGSRTEGGSPLHFGNGTRLTVT.